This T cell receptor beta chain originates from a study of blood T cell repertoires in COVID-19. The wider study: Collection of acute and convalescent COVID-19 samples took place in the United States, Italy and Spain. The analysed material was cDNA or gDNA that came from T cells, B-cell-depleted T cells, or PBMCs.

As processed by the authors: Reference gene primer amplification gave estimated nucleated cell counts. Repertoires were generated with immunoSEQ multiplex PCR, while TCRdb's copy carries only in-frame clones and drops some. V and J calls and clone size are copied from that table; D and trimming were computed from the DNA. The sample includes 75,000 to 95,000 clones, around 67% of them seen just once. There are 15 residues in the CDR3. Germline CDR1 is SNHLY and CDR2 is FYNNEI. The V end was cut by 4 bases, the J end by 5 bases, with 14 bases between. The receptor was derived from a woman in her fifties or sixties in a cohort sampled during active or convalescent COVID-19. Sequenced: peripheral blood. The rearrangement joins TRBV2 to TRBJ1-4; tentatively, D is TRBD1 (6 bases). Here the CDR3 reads CASSARGRRNEKLFF. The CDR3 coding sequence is TGTGCCAGCAGTGCCAGGGGACGGAGAAATGAAAAACTGTTTTTT.